These T cell receptor beta chains were read from a single sample in a study of T cell clusters in autoimmune cytopenias. TCRdb reanalyzed the multiplex PCR reads and collapses them to one entry per CDR3 protein, without DNA. The sample holds 15,000 or so distinct CDR3 sequences. The sequenced sample consisted of peripheral blood. The receptors derive from a human donor with an autoimmune cytopenia or autoimmune hepatitis (not recorded which). The CDR3 runs from the conserved cysteine through the conserved F or W. The order of the fields is CDR3 length, V gene, J gene, clone size, CDR3 protein. The size entry is marked missing in some rows and otherwise reads once, few, many or a size class.

15	TRBV27	TRBJ2-2	large	CASTYGGANTGELFF
15	TRBV5-4	TRBJ2-2	-	CAWTWGGGSTGELFF
13	TRBV18	TRBJ2-2	-	CASSTSATGELFF
14	TRBV19	TRBJ1-2	-	CASQPGQGSYGYTF
16	TRBV6-5	TRBJ2-5	medium-sized	CASSYGVASGEETQYF
12	TRBV5-6	TRBJ2-5	medium-sized	CASSLGAGAQYF
13	TRBV11-2	TRBJ1-2	-	CASSLGGGVGYTF
11	TRBV6-5	TRBJ2-7	-	CASSYRYEQYF
14	TRBV21-1	TRBJ2-3	-	CASSVGGPKDTQYF
16	TRBV29-1	TRBJ1-5	medium-sized	CSALDLRTDSNQPQHF
12	TRBV12-3/TRBV12-4	TRBJ2-7	-	CASSLALEREYF
15	TRBV19	TRBJ1-2	-	CASSIAGLSNYGYTF
13	TRBV6-5	TRBJ1-1	medium-sized	CASSYPGTGEAFF
15	TRBV19	TRBJ2-7	-	CASSIGLAGNYEQYF
14	TRBV15	TRBJ2-7	-	CATSKGAGIYEQYF
11	TRBV6-1	TRBJ1-1	-	CASSEYSEAFF